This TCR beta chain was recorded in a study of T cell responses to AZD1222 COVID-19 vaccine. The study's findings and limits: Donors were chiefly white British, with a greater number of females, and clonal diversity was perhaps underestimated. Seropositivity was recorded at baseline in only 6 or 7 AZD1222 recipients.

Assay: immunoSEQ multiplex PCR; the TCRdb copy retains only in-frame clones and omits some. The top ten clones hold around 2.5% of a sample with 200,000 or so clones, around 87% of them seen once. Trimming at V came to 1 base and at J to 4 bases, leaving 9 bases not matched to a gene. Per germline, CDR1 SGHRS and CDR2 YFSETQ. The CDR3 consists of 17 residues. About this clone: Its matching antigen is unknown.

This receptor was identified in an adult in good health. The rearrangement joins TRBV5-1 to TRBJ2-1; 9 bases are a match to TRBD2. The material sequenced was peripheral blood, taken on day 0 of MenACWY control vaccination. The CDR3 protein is CASSLISRLADYNEQFF. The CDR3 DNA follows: TGCGCCAGCAGCTTGATCTCGAGACTAGCGGATTACAATGAGCAGTTCTTC. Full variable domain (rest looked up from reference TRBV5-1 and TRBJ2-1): KAGVTQTPRYLIKTRGQQVTLSCSPISGHRSVSWYQQTPGQGLQFLFEYFSETQRNKGNFPGRFSGRQFSNSRSEMNVSTLELGDSALYLCASSLISRLADYNEQFFGPGTRLTVL.